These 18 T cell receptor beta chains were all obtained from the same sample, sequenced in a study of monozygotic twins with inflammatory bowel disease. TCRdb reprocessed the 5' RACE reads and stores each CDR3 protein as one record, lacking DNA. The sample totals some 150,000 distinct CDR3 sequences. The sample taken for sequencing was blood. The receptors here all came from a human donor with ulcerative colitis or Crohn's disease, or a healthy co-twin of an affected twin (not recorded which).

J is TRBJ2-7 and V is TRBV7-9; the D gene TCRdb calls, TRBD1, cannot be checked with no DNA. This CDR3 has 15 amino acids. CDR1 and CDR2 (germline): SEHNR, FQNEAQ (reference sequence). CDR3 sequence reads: CASNPTGGPSYEQYF. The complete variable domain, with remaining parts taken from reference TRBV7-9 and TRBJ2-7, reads DTGVSQNPRHKITKRGQNVTFRCDPISEHNRLYWYRQTLGQGPEFLTYFQNEAQLEKSRLLSDRFSAERPKGSFSTLEIQRTEQGDSAMYLCASNPTGGPSYEQYFGPGTRLTVT.

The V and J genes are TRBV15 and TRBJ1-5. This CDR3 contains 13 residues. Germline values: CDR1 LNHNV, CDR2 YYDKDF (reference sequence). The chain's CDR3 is CATSRVGEQPQHF.

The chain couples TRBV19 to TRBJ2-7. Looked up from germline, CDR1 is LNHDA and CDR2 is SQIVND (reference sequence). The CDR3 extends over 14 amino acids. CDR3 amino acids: CASSIDRGSYEQYF. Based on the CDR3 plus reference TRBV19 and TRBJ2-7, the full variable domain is DGGITQSPKYLFRKEGQNVTLSCEQNLNHDAMYWYRQDPGQGLRLIYYSQIVNDFQKGDIAEGYSVSREKKESFPLTVTSAQKNPTAFYLCASSIDRGSYEQYFGPGTRLTVT.

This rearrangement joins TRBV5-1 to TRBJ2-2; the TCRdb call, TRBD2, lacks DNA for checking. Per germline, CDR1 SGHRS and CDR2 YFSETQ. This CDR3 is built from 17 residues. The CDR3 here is CASSLGLAGVETGELFF.

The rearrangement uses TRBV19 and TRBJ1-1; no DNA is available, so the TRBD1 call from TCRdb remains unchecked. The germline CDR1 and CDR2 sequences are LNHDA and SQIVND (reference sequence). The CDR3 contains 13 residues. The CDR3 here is CASSIEAGIEAFF.

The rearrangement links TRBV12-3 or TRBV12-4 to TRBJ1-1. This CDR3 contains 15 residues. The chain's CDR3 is CASSLADRDSTEAFF.

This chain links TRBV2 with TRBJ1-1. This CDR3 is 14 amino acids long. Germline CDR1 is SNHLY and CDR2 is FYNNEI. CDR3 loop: CASSEALQGLEAFF.

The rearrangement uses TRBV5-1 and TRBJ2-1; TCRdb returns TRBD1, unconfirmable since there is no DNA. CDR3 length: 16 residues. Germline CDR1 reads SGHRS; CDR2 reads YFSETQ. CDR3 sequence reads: CASSLQGAVGANEQFF.

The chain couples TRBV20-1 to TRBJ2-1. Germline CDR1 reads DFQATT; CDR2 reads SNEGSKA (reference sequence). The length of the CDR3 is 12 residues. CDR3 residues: CSARMAMNEQFF.

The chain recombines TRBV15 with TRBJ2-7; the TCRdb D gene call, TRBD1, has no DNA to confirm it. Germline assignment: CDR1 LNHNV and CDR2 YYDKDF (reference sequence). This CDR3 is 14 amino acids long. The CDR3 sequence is CATSRATGSYEQYF. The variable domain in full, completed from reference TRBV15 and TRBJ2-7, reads DAMVIQNPRYQVTQFGKPVTLSCSQTLNHNVMYWYQQKSSQAPKLLFHYYDKDFNNEADTPDNFQSRRPNTSFCFLDIRSPGLGDTAMYLCATSRATGSYEQYFGPGTRLTVT.

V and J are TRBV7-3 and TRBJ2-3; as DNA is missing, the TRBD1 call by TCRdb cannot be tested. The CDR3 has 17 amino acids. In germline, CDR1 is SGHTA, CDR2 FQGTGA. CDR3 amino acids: CASSSQGDSLSTDTQYF.

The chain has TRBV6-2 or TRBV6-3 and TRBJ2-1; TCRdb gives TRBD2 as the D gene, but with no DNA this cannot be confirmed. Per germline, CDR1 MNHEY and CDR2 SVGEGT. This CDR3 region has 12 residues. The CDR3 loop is CASSPDSLIPFF.

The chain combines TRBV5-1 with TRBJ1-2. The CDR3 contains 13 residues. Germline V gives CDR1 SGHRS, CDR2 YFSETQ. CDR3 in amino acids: CASSYHVEVGYTF.

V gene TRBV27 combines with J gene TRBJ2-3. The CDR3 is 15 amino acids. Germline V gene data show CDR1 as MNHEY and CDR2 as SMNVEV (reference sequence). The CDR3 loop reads CASSLQVGLTDTQYF.

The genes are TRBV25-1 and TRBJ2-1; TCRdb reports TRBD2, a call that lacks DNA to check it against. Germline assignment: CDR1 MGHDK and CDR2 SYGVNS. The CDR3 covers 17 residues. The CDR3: CASSQDLGRAPYNEQFF.

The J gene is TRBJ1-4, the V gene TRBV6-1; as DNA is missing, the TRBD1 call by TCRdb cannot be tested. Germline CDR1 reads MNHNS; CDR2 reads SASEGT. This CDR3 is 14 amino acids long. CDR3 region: CASRTGGVNEKLFF.

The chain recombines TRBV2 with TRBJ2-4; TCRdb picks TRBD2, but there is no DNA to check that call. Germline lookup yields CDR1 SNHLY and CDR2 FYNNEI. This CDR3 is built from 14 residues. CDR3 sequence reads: CASGVGGPKNIQYF.

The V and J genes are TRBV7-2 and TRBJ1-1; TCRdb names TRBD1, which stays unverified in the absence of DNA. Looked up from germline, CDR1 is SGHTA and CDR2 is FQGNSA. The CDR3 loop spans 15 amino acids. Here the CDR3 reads CASSLEGGRFTEAFF.